These 17 T cell receptor beta chains were all obtained from the same sample, sequenced in a study of blood T cell repertoires in COVID-19. Some clones are missing from TCRdb's copy, which holds only in-frame ones; the method was immunoSEQ multiplex PCR. This sample has about 250,000 clones, with approximately 82% found just once. Sequenced sample: peripheral blood. Receptors were obtained from a man older than 75 with acute or convalescent COVID-19.

The V call is TRBV2, the J call TRBJ1-5, with D unclear. CDR1 is SNHLY and CDR2 is FYNNEI in the germline V gene. Trimming cost V 6 bases and J 7 bases, with 7 bases left between them. The CDR3 contains 11 residues. In nucleotides, the CDR3 is TGTGCCAGCAGCCTTTCGCAGCCCCAGCATTTT. Encoded protein: CASSLSQPQHF.

The rearrangement joins TRBV4-2 to TRBJ2-7; 8 nucleotides match TRBD2. The J segment lost 2 bases and the V segment lost 2 bases, leaving 20 bases of the junction unmatched. This CDR3 is built from 20 residues. Germline CDR1 is LGHNA and CDR2 is YNFKEQ. The CDR3, as DNA: TGTGCCAGCAGCCAAAGGGGCCCAGGAAGCGGGGGCCCCAACGCCTACGAGCAGTACTTC. Protein: CASSQRGPGSGGPNAYEQYF.

The chain carries TRBV29-1 and TRBJ1-2, with 8 nucleotides matching TRBD1. The CDR3 covers 13 residues. The V gene end was trimmed by 3 bases and the J gene end by 7 bases; junction bases not matched to a gene: 7. The germline gives CDR1 SQVTM, CDR2 ANQGSEA. CDR3: CSVEGQGAGGYTF. The CDR3 DNA reads TGCAGCGTTGAGGGGCAGGGGGCCGGTGGCTACACCTTC.

This clone was seen a handful of times. CDR3 sequence: CASSFPGQGFNEQFF. The CDR3 DNA follows: TGTGCCAGCAGCTTTCCGGGACAGGGCTTCAATGAGCAGTTCTTC. The chain combines TRBV7-8 with TRBJ2-1, with 9 bases lining up with TRBD1. Germline CDR1 SGHVS, CDR2 FQNEAQ. V lost 3 bases, J lost 6 bases, and 6 bases stayed unmatched. The CDR3 sequence is 15 residues long.

This clone was seen once. This chain links TRBV2 with TRBJ2-3; D is unresolved. With 1 base removed from V and 6 bases from J, the gap between germline ends came to 8 bases. This CDR3 is built from 13 residues. Germline CDR1 SNHLY, CDR2 FYNNEI. The CDR3 region has the DNA TGTGCCAGCAGTGAAGATAGTTTTGATACGCAGTATTTT. Protein product: CASSEDSFDTQYF.

V and J are TRBV18 and TRBJ2-5; TRBD1 matches 7 bases. The V and J ends lost 2 bases and 3 bases, in that order; junction bases with no gene match: 6. CDR1 is KGHSH, CDR2 LQKENI, per germline. CDR3 length: 15 residues. The CDR3 sequence is CASSPNTGTEETQYF. DNA for the CDR3: TGTGCCAGCTCACCAAACACCGGGACAGAAGAGACCCAGTACTTC.

The rearrangement links TRBV29-1 to TRBJ1-1; the D is unclear. Germline CDR1 and CDR2: SQVTM and ANQGSEA. Trimming removed 2 bases from V and 5 bases from J, with 12 bases in between. CDR3 length: 13 amino acids. CDR3 nucleotide sequence: TGCAGCGTTGAATCCCGAGCGGGGACTGAAGCTTTCTTT. Encoded protein: CSVESRAGTEAFF.

The V and J genes are TRBV5-1 and TRBJ2-3; 7 bases map to TRBD1. Trimming removed 4 bases from V and 2 bases from J; junction bases left unmatched: 7. Germline V gene data show CDR1 as SGHRS and CDR2 as YFSETQ. This CDR3 has 15 amino acids. CDR3 DNA sequence: TGCGCCAGCAGCCAGACAGGGACACCCACAGATACGCAGTATTTT. Translation gives CASSQTGTPTDTQYF. Looking up the rest from reference TRBV5-1 and TRBJ2-3 gives the full variable domain: KAGVTQTPRYLIKTRGQQVTLSCSPISGHRSVSWYQQTPGQGLQFLFEYFSETQRNKGNFPGRFSGRQFSNSRSEMNVSTLELGDSALYLCASSQTGTPTDTQYFGPGTRLTVL.

This chain uses TRBV9 with TRBJ2-5; 11 nucleotides match TRBD2. With 0 bases clipped from V and 1 base from J, the junction kept 8 bases outside the gene matches. Germline V gene data show CDR1 as SGDLS and CDR2 as YYNGEE. This CDR3 contains 18 residues. CDR3 loop: CASSVGSTSGGAQETQYF. The CDR3 DNA sequence: TGTGCCAGCAGCGTAGGGTCAACTAGCGGGGGAGCCCAAGAGACCCAGTACTTC.

The chain links TRBV5-1 to TRBJ1-6; 7 bases match TRBD1. Trimming took 0 bases from V and 9 from J; bases not matched to a gene: 9. Per the germline V gene, CDR1 is SGHRS and CDR2 is YFSETQ. This CDR3 has 16 residues. The CDR3 nucleotides are TGCGCCAGCAGCTTGGGGAGGGACGCAGGGGGTTCACCCCTCCACTTT. The encoded protein is CASSLGRDAGGSPLHF.

The gene calls are TRBV6-5 and TRBJ1-1, with 7 bases aligning to TRBD1. The CDR3 runs to 13 residues. Trimming removed 6 bases from V and 4 bases from J; junction bases left unmatched: 5. Germline CDR1 is MNHEY and CDR2 is SVGAGI. This CDR3 reads CASSWDSRTEAFF. The CDR3 DNA reads TGTGCCAGCAGCTGGGACAGCCGCACTGAAGCTTTCTTT.

In regard to this clone: Other DNA sequences from this sample encode an identical CDR3 as well. The chain couples TRBV5-1 to TRBJ2-1; 7 nucleotides match TRBD2. This CDR3 contains 16 residues. Germline V gives CDR1 SGHRS, CDR2 YFSETQ. The junction had 3 bases not matched to a gene; V was cut back by 0 bases and J by 0 bases. The CDR3 loop reads CASSLGGGGSYNEQFF. The DNA for the CDR3 is TGCGCCAGCAGCTTGGGCGGCGGGGGCTCCTACAATGAGCAGTTCTTC.

CDR3 loop: CASSQDRTSGSYEQYF. The CDR3 nucleotides are TGCGCCAGCAGCCAAGATCGAACTAGCGGATCCTACGAGCAGTACTTC. The chain recombines TRBV4-1 with TRBJ2-7; 8 bases map to TRBD2. There are 16 residues in the CDR3. Germline CDR1 and CDR2: MGHRA and YSYEKL. Unmatched junction bases numbered 5, after V lost 0 bases and J lost 1 base.

This chain joins TRBV5-1 and TRBJ2-3; a weak D match, TRBD2 (6 bases). CDR3 length equals 14 residues. The germline V gene has CDR1 SGHRS and CDR2 YFSETQ. Deletions cut 4 bases from V and 1 base from J, with 10 bases between. The CDR3 DNA reads as TGCGCCAGCAGCCAGGAGCGGGGCACAGATACGCAGTATTTT. Protein: CASSQERGTDTQYF.

This clone has more than one count but fewer than ten. The rearrangement uses TRBV10-2 and TRBJ2-5; TRBD2 agrees at 7 bases. The germline CDR1 and CDR2 sequences are WSHSY and SAAADI. Germline trimming cut 4 bases from V and 4 bases from J; bases unmatched to any gene: 18. This CDR3 has 18 amino acids. CDR3 DNA sequence: TGCGCCAGCAGTGGGCCCAGGGAGGGCGGTGGCGACGGAGAGACCCAGTACTTC. It is translated as CASSGPREGGGDGETQYF.

CDR3 residues: CASSPGARRSYEQYF. As DNA, the CDR3 is TGTGCCAGCTCACCAGGCGCCAGGCGCTCCTACGAGCAGTACTTC. The chain couples TRBV18 to TRBJ2-7; D uncertain. Germline CDR1 reads KGHSH; CDR2 reads LQKENI. The CDR3 has 15 amino acids. The V end was cut by 2 bases, the J end by 0 bases, with 11 bases between.

The chain joins TRBV6-6 to TRBJ1-2, with 11 bases aligning to TRBD1. V shed 7 bases and J 6 bases; nucleotides not matched to a gene: 7. The CDR3 loop spans 14 amino acids. Germline CDR1 MNHNY, CDR2 SVGAGI (reference sequence). The CDR3 region is CASTKDRGPNGYTF. Here the CDR3 DNA reads TGTGCCAGCACCAAGGACAGGGGGCCGAATGGCTACACCTTC.